This T cell receptor (beta chain) was captured by sequencing in a study of cytomegalovirus exposure and HLA in healthy donors. Whole-study results and caveats: The authors considered a cluster of highly shared sequence variants likely to be a sequencing artifact.

As to this clone: The target antigen is unknown.

At sampling all donors were nominally healthy, likely with unrecorded immune exposures. 60 Vbeta and 13 Jbeta primers were used in PCR. Assay used: immunoSEQ multiplex PCR; TCRdb lists only in-frame clones, some missing. Of about 130,000 clones detected, roughly 70% appear once; the ten largest clones hold around 4%. Per germline, CDR1 SEHNR and CDR2 FQNEAQ (reference sequence). V lost 4 bases and J lost 0, with 13 bases in between. CDR3 size: 16 residues. J is TRBJ1-3 and V is TRBV7-9; D not resolved. Sequencing used PBMCs. This TCR came from a man in his late teens or twenties in good health and CMV-seropositive. CDR3 DNA sequence: TGTGCCAGCAGCTCGGGATCAGGTTACTCTGGAAACACCATATATTTT. It is translated as CASSSGSGYSGNTIYF.